This T cell receptor (beta chain) stems from a study of T-cell memory formation after mild COVID-19 (dated by TCRdb to the early 2020s). Some background on the complete study: TCR sequence clusters from the two donors were found to be largely donor specific. In two donors, T-cell clones that expanded and contracted after mild COVID-19 were followed by sequencing TCRalpha and TCRbeta repertoires longitudinally. The cohort was made up of two young adult volunteers, one female and one male, who were previously healthy. The paper as a whole reports these results and caveats: The study included only a couple of mild cases, and larger cohorts that include severe cases with pre-infection samples were judged to be necessary. Contracting CD4+ clones were found mainly in CM and EM memory subsets, while CD8+ clones were enriched in EMRA. Some responding clones were detected in pre-infection memory, which suggested that pre-existing cross-reactive memory T cells had joined the SARS-CoV-2 response. From day 15 to 85, contracting clones showed balanced CD4/CD8 phenotypes, whereas a second wave of clones that expanded from day 15 to 37 leaned towards CD4+. SARS-CoV-2 specificity of the second-wave clones peaking on day 37 was not confirmed.

Ficoll-Paque density gradient centrifugation was the method used to isolate PBMCs. TCRdb records Illumina NovaSeq 6000 as the sequencer. TCRalpha and TCRbeta cDNA libraries were constructed by 5'RACE with constant-segment primers, with sample barcodes and unique molecular identifiers being introduced. RNA was extracted from every sample with Trizol reagent. Libraries were amplified in two PCR steps, with a second sample barcode and Illumina TruSeq adapters added in the second step. Sequencing of the libraries was done on an Illumina NovaSeq, producing 2 x 150 bp paired-end reads. Regarding the original processing steps: The reads were demultiplexed and collapsed into UMI-guided consensus sequences using migec v1.2.7. With mixcr v2.1.11, UMI consensuses were aligned to TRA and TRB V and J templates and assembled into clonotypes. A clonotype was counted as expanded or contracted only when both edgeR and NoisET called the clonotype significant, with the noise models trained on biological replicates. edgeR calls used a false discovery rate-adjusted p below 0.01 and a log2 fold-change threshold of 1. As an exploratory analysis of dynamics, PCA with hierarchical clustering was applied to max-normalized trajectories of the 1000 most abundant clonotypes. The CD4 or CD8 phenotype of responding clones was assigned using the separately sequenced CD4+ and CD8+ repertoires. Through fastp at Q25 and MiXCR, TCRdb rebuilt clones from the public reads, retaining in-frame beta chains. Rows with one shared CDR3 protein collapse into an entry with the most common genes and DNA. Clone size and V and J calls follow TCRdb, not the original study. Recorded for this sample are roughly 600,000 distinct CDR3 sequences; roughly 18% of them occurred a single time. The leading ten clones occupy more than 10% of the sample.

This clonotype showed up many times. Its antigen remains unidentified. Base qualities were left out, and no much larger clone turns up one base away. The source material was PBMCs or a T cell subset sorted from them (not recorded which). The TCR was taken from an adult woman who had mild COVID-19 (a few samples of this study predate the infection). The sample titles of this study are shuffled in the database, so cell type and time point are left out; the donor was told from shared clones.

The sequenced DNA: TGTGCCAGCAGGGAAGCAGGGAGCAATGAGCAGTTCTTC. Its coded protein is CASREAGSNEQFF. Recombination joined TRBV12-3 or TRBV12-4 with TRBJ2-1; the D segment is perhaps TRBD1 or TRBD2, each sharing 5 matched bases. Its CDR3 holds 13 amino acids, cysteine through phenylalanine. The CDR3 DNA has 39 bases and is translated from base 1. A distance of 12 bases separates the germline ends of V and J, which lose 6 bases and 6 bases respectively.